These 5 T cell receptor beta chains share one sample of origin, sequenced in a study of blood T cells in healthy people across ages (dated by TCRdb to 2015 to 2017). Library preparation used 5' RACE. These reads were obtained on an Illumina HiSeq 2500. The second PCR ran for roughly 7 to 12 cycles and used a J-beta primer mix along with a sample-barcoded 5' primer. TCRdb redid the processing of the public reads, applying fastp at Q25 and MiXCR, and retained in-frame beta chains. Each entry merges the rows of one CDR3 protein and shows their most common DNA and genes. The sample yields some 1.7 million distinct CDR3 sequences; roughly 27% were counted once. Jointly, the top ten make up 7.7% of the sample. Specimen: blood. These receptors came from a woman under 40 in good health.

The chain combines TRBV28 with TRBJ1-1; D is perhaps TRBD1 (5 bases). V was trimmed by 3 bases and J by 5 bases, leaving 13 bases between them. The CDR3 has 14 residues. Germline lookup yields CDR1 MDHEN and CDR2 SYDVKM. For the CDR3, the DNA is TGTGCCAGCAGTTTGGGGCAGAGCTTTACTGAAGCTTTCTTT. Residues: CASSLGQSFTEAFF.

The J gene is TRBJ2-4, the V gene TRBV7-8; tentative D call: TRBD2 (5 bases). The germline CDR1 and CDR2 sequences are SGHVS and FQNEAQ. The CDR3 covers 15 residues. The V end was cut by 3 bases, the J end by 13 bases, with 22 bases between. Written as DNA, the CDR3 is TGTGCCAGCAGCTTGGAACCATCATCAACTAGAAACCAGTACTTC. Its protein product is CASSLEPSSTRNQYF.

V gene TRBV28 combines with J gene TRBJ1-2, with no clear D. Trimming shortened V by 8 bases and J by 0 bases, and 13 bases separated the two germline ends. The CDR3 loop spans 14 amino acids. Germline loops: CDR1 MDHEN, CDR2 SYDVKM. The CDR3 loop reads CASWTRQTNYGYTF. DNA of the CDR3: TGTGCCAGCTGGACCAGGCAGACTAACTATGGCTACACCTTC.

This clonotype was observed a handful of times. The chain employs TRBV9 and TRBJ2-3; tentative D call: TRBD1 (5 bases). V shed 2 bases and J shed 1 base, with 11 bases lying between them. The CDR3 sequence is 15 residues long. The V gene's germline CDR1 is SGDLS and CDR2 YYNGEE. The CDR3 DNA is TGTGCCAGCAGCGTTAGTTGGGGCCGCACAGATACGCAGTATTTT. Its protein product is CASSVSWGRTDTQYF.

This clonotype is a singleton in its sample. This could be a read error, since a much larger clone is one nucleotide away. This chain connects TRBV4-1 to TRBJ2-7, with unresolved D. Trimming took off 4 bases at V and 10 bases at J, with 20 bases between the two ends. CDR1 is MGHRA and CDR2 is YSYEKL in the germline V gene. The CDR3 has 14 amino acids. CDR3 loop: CASSPTRPQASQYF. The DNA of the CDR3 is TGCGCCAGCAGCCCAACCAGGCCTCAAGCATCCCAGTACTTC.